Below, 32 T cell receptor beta chains from the same sample are listed, as sequenced in a study of vaccination effects on CD4 cells after COVID-19. TCRdb's table, derived via immunoSEQ multiplex PCR, lists solely in-frame clones and lacks some. Here the sample spans fewer than 40,000 clones, 65% to 70% being singletons. When around nine days of culture had elapsed, CD4+ T cells were isolated. Their recognized antigens are unknown. Sequencing was performed on CD4+ T cells from PBMCs cultured without peptide, taken before COVID-19 vaccination. The receptors originated from a human donor who received a COVID-19 vaccine.

With respect to this clone: The junction and the germline gene differ at one end; a read error may be behind it. The chain is built from TRBV10-2 and TRBJ2-5, with no clear D. Germline V gene lookup returns CDR1 WSHSY and CDR2 SAAADI. This CDR3 has 11 amino acids. The CDR3 DNA sequence: TGCGCCAGCAGTGAGGTGGCCGATCAGAACTTC. Protein: CASSEVADQNF.

The J gene is TRBJ2-5, the V gene TRBV20-1; D not resolved. CDR1 is DFQATT and CDR2 is SNEGSKA in the germline V gene (reference sequence). V was cut by 3 bases and J by 5 bases, with 10 bases left in between. The CDR3 spans 12 residues. CDR3 nucleotide sequence: TGCAGTGCTAGTGCCGGTGAGGAGACCCAGTACTTC. Its translation is CSASAGEETQYF.

V is TRBV3-1 (or the pseudogene TRBV3-2) and J is TRBJ2-1; D gene uncertain. Germline V gives CDR1 LGHDT, CDR2 YNNKEL (reference sequence). This CDR3 comprises 14 residues. Trimming cost V 2 bases and J 0 bases, with 5 bases left between them. The CDR3 DNA reads as TGTGCCAGCAGCCAACAATTCTCCTACAATGAGCAGTTCTTC. This codes for CASSQQFSYNEQFF.

The rearrangement uses TRBV5-1 and TRBJ2-5, with TRBD2 identical over 7 bases. The CDR3 is 15 residues long. Germline CDR1 reads SGHRS; CDR2 reads YFSETQ. V gave up 6 bases and J gave up 0 bases; unmatched junction bases: 8. CDR3 in amino acids: CASTYGGGNQETQYF. CDR3 DNA: TGCGCCAGCACCTATGGCGGGGGTAACCAAGAGACCCAGTACTTC.

This chain connects TRBV4-1 to TRBJ2-6, with a tentative D call TRBD1 (5 bases). V dropped 0 bases and J dropped 0 bases, with 12 bases sitting between them. This CDR3 comprises 18 residues. The germline CDR1 and CDR2 sequences are MGHRA and YSYEKL. The CDR3 here is CASSQDGWGSSGANVLTF. The CDR3 nucleotides read TGCGCCAGCAGCCAAGATGGATGGGGCAGCTCTGGGGCCAACGTCCTGACTTTC.

The CDR3 sequence: CASSGQGPYGYTF. CDR3 nucleotides: TGTGCCAGCAGTGGACAGGGGCCCTATGGCTACACCTTC. V and J are TRBV2 and TRBJ1-2; 8 nucleotides line up with TRBD1. Germline trimming cut 4 bases from V and 4 bases from J; bases unmatched to any gene: 2. This CDR3 comprises 13 residues. Germline-derived CDR1 and CDR2 are SNHLY and FYNNEI.

In this sample, this clone turned up a few times. This chain uses TRBV5-4 with TRBJ1-1; D possibly corresponds to TRBD1 (5 bases). Germline values: CDR1 SGHNT, CDR2 YYREEE (reference sequence). Trimming cost V 4 bases and J 1 base, with 11 bases left between them. This CDR3 has 14 amino acids. CDR3 nucleotide sequence: TGTGCCAGCAGCGGGGGAGACAGGAACACTGAAGCTTTCTTT. This encodes CASSGGDRNTEAFF.

The chain couples TRBV7-7 to TRBJ2-5; TRBD1 agrees at 8 bases. Germline V gene data show CDR1 as SSHAT and CDR2 as FNYEAQ (reference sequence). J was trimmed by 9 bases and V by 5 bases; bases with no gene match: 8. The CDR3 is 13 residues long. This CDR3 is CASSPGQGGAQYF. In nucleotides, the CDR3 is TGTGCCAGCAGCCCCGGACAGGGCGGGGCCCAGTACTTC.

This clone was observed once. The chain combines TRBV19 with TRBJ2-5; D possibly corresponds to TRBD2 (8 bases). This CDR3 is 16 amino acids long. V gave up 7 bases and J gave up 3 bases, with 21 bases separating them. Germline values: CDR1 LNHDA, CDR2 SQIVND (reference sequence). In DNA, the CDR3 is TGTGCCAGTAACGGAGGGGGCCTAGCGGGCGAAGAGACCCAGTACTTC. It encodes CASNGGGLAGEETQYF.

This clone showed up just a few times. The V call is TRBV19, the J call TRBJ2-1, with TRBD2 matching over 15 bases. The CDR3 loop spans 14 amino acids. Germline lookup yields CDR1 LNHDA and CDR2 SQIVND (reference sequence). Trimming removed 5 bases from V and 10 bases from J; junction bases left unmatched: 3. CDR3 sequence: CASSPGLAGGEQFF. The CDR3 DNA sequence: TGTGCCAGTAGTCCCGGACTAGCGGGGGGGGAGCAGTTCTTC.

This clone has a handful of counts. This chain links TRBV16 with TRBJ1-3; D is unclear. This CDR3 contains 14 residues. The germline V gene encodes CDR1 KGHSY and CDR2 FQNENV. Deletions cut 1 base from V and 1 base from J, with 5 bases between. The CDR3 bases are TGTGCCAGCAGCCAATGGTTTTCTGGAAACACCATATATTTT. Translation: CASSQWFSGNTIYF.

The rearrangement links TRBV5-3 to TRBJ1-2, with D unresolved. TRBV5-3 is treated as an ORF (open reading frame) with a function not yet certain. CDR3 length: 11 amino acids. V was clipped by 0 bases and J by 6 bases, with 3 bases between them. The CDR3 region is CARSLAHGYTF. The DNA of the CDR3 is TGTGCCAGAAGCTTGGCGCATGGCTACACCTTC.

The chain has TRBV5-6 and TRBJ1-2; 7 nucleotides line up with TRBD1. J gave up 7 bases and V 4 bases, and 7 bases lay outside the gene matches. This CDR3 region has 13 residues. Germline assignment: CDR1 SGHDT and CDR2 YYEEEE. CDR3 sequence reads: CASSIRQGSGYTF. Written as DNA, the CDR3 is TGTGCCAGCAGCATCCGACAGGGCTCTGGCTACACCTTC.

The chain uses TRBV12-3 or TRBV12-4 and TRBJ2-5; D possibly corresponds to TRBD1 (7 bases). The CDR3 is 12 residues long. V lost 10 bases to trimming and J lost 2 bases, with 11 bases between them. The CDR3 DNA follows: TGTGCCACAGGGGGACTTCAAGAGACCCAGTACTTC. Encoded protein: CATGGLQETQYF.

The J gene is TRBJ1-6, the V gene TRBV12-5; a possible D gene is TRBD1 (6 bases). The V gene lost 6 bases and the J gene lost 2 bases, with 11 bases spanning the gap. This CDR3 comprises 15 residues. Germline V gene sequence: CDR1 LGHNT, CDR2 FRNRAP. This chain's CDR3 is CASGMTGPYNSPLHF. Written as DNA, the CDR3 is TGTGCTAGTGGCATGACAGGTCCCTATAATTCACCCCTCCACTTT. Drawing the rest from reference TRBV12-5 and TRBJ1-6, the complete variable domain is DARVTQTPRHKVTEMGQEVTMRCQPILGHNTVFWYRQTMMQGLELLAYFRNRAPLDDSGMPKDRFSAEMPDATLATLKIQPSEPRDSAVYFCASGMTGPYNSPLHFGNGTRLTVT.

V and J are TRBV5-1 and TRBJ2-3; perhaps TRBD2 as D (5 bases). The CDR3 extends over 15 amino acids. The V gene's germline CDR1 is SGHRS and CDR2 YFSETQ. Trimming removed 4 bases at V and 6 bases at J, with 18 bases between. In nucleotides, the CDR3 is TGCGCCAGCAGCCCTAGCAGCCCGGGTGGGGATACGCAGTATTTT. It specifies CASSPSSPGGDTQYF.

The gene calls are TRBV19 and TRBJ2-2; D unclear. The CDR3 loop spans 11 amino acids. V gave up 6 bases and J gave up 5 bases, with 4 bases separating them. CDR1 is LNHDA, CDR2 SQIVND, per germline (reference sequence). The CDR3 protein is CASSKTGELFF. The CDR3 region has the DNA TGTGCCAGTAGCAAAACCGGGGAGCTGTTTTTT.

This clone was counted a few times. V usage is TRBV11-2 and J usage is TRBJ2-7; 7 nucleotides align to TRBD2. The V segment lost 6 bases and the J segment 0 bases; nucleotides outside the gene matches: 11. Germline CDR1 is SGHAT and CDR2 is FQNNGV. CDR3 length equals 16 residues. CDR3 in DNA: TGTGCCAGCAGGGGGTCTAGCGGTCCCAGCTCCTACGAGCAGTACTTC. Its protein product is CASRGSSGPSSYEQYF.

This clone has more than one count but fewer than ten. This chain uses TRBV7-9 with TRBJ1-2, with TRBD1 matching over 8 bases. Germline V gene lookup returns CDR1 SEHNR and CDR2 FQNEAQ (reference sequence). V gave up 2 bases and J gave up 0 bases; unmatched junction bases: 5. This CDR3 region has 16 residues. The DNA of the CDR3 is TGTGCCAGCAGCTTAAGTATGACAGGGGCTAACTATGGCTACACCTTC. Amino acids: CASSLSMTGANYGYTF.

This clone was recorded a few times. Other DNA sequences in this specimen translate into the identical CDR3. The chain combines TRBV3-1 (or the pseudogene TRBV3-2) with TRBJ2-5, with D perhaps TRBD2 (6 bases). The V end lost 5 bases, the J end lost 4 bases, and 8 bases lay between the germline ends. The CDR3 has 12 amino acids. Per the germline V gene, CDR1 is LGHDT and CDR2 is YNNKEL (reference sequence). CDR3 in amino acids: CASSTGLETQYF. DNA of the CDR3: TGTGCCAGCAGCACGGGACTAGAGACCCAGTACTTC.

The J gene is TRBJ1-2, the V gene TRBV3-1 (or the pseudogene TRBV3-2); TRBD1 agrees at 7 bases. The CDR3 has 14 residues. Trimming cost V 6 bases and J 8 bases; bases outside gene matches: 12. Per the germline V gene, CDR1 is LGHDT and CDR2 is YNNKEL (reference sequence). The CDR3 sequence is CASSAGTDALGYTF. The CDR3 DNA is TGTGCCAGCAGTGCCGGGACAGATGCTTTGGGCTACACCTTC.

V usage is TRBV7-9 and J usage is TRBJ2-3; unclear D gene. V was trimmed by 6 bases and J by 0 bases, leaving 7 bases between them. The germline CDR1 and CDR2 sequences are SEHNR and FQNEAQ (reference sequence). The CDR3 spans 13 residues. For the CDR3, the DNA is TGTGCCAGCAGTCGAACTAGCACAGATACGCAGTATTTT. The encoded protein is CASSRTSTDTQYF.

In this sample, this clone turned up a few times. The rearrangement uses TRBV5-1 and TRBJ2-7; D not certain. This CDR3 region has 14 residues. Trimming stripped 4 bases from V and 4 bases from J, with 15 bases between. In germline, CDR1 is SGHRS, CDR2 YFSETQ. CDR3 sequence reads: CASSPSAERYEQYF. CDR3 bases: TGCGCCAGCAGCCCTTCCGCGGAAAGGTACGAGCAGTACTTC.

The J gene is TRBJ2-7, the V gene TRBV30; TRBD1 or TRBD2 may be the D gene (5 bases each). The CDR3 spans 11 residues. Trimming took off 3 bases at V and 5 bases at J, with 8 bases between the two ends. The germline CDR1 and CDR2 sequences are GTSNPN and SVGIG (reference sequence). The CDR3 spells CAWSGAHEQYF. The CDR3 DNA is TGTGCCTGGAGCGGGGCACACGAGCAGTACTTC.

This clone was detected a few times. The rearrangement joins TRBV6-6 to TRBJ1-6, with 7 bases lining up with TRBD1. This CDR3 is built from 15 residues. V lost 5 bases, J lost 5 bases, and 6 bases stayed unmatched. Germline values: CDR1 MNHNY, CDR2 SVGAGI (reference sequence). The CDR3 region is CASSPMGQNNSPLHF. CDR3 sequence (DNA): TGTGCCAGCAGTCCCATGGGACAGAATAATTCACCCCTCCACTTT.

The chain has TRBV6-1 and TRBJ2-2; a possible D gene is TRBD2 (5 bases). The CDR3 is 17 residues long. Germline-derived CDR1 and CDR2 are MNHNS and SASEGT. V was pared by 1 base and J by 3 bases, with 15 bases between. The CDR3 region is CASSEVGHSVDTGELFF. The CDR3 nucleotides read TGTGCCAGCAGTGAAGTTGGCCATAGCGTGGACACCGGGGAGCTGTTTTTT.

This clone has only one observation. The CDR3 protein is CSVEDQGKTEAFF. CDR3 DNA sequence: TGCAGCGTTGAAGATCAGGGGAAGACTGAAGCTTTCTTT. The V and J genes are TRBV29-1 and TRBJ1-1; TRBD1 might be the D (6 bases). V lost 0 bases to trimming and J lost 5 bases, with 10 bases between them. Germline CDR1 SQVTM, CDR2 ANQGSEA. This CDR3 has 13 amino acids.

The V gene is TRBV11-2, the J gene TRBJ1-1, with D tentatively TRBD1 (5 bases). V shed 3 bases and J shed 5 bases, with 10 bases lying between them. CDR1 is SGHAT and CDR2 is FQNNGV in the germline V gene. This CDR3 has 13 amino acids. The CDR3 DNA reads as TGTGCCAGCAGCTTTCAGGGAGGGACTGAAGCTTTCTTT. Protein product: CASSFQGGTEAFF.

The chain is built from TRBV10-2 and TRBJ2-1; the D gene is possibly TRBD1 (6 bases). The CDR3 is 15 residues long. Trimming took off 3 bases at V and 0 bases at J, with 9 bases between the two ends. Germline CDR1 is WSHSY and CDR2 is SAAADI. CDR3 DNA sequence: TGCGCCAGCAGTGAACAGGGTCCCTCCTACAATGAGCAGTTCTTC. Protein product: CASSEQGPSYNEQFF.

In this sample, this clone turned up a few times. J is TRBJ1-2 and V is TRBV5-1, with 9 nucleotides matching TRBD1. The CDR3 length is 16 residues. J lost 4 bases, V lost 0 bases, and 7 bases had no gene match. Germline-derived CDR1 and CDR2 are SGHRS and YFSETQ. The CDR3 coding sequence is TGCGCCAGCAGCTTGGGGGACAGGGTAACGGGCTATGGCTACACCTTC. Protein product: CASSLGDRVTGYGYTF.

The chain uses TRBV10-3 and TRBJ2-5; D might be TRBD1 (6 bases). The CDR3 length is 13 residues. The germline V gene has CDR1 ENHRY and CDR2 SYGVKD. Trimming pared 7 bases from V and 4 bases from J, leaving 13 bases between. The CDR3, as DNA: TGTGCCATCAATACAGGGCTGGTAGAGACCCAGTACTTC. It codes for CAINTGLVETQYF.

In its sample, this clone was seen once. The rearrangement uses TRBV7-8 and TRBJ2-2; 7 bases line up with TRBD2. The CDR3 is made up of 15 amino acids. Germline V gene sequence: CDR1 SGHVS, CDR2 FQNEAQ. The V and J ends lost 5 bases and 4 bases, in that order; junction bases with no gene match: 7. This CDR3 reads CASSATTGGTGELFF. The CDR3 DNA follows: TGTGCCAGCAGCGCCACGACGGGGGGCACCGGGGAGCTGTTTTTT.